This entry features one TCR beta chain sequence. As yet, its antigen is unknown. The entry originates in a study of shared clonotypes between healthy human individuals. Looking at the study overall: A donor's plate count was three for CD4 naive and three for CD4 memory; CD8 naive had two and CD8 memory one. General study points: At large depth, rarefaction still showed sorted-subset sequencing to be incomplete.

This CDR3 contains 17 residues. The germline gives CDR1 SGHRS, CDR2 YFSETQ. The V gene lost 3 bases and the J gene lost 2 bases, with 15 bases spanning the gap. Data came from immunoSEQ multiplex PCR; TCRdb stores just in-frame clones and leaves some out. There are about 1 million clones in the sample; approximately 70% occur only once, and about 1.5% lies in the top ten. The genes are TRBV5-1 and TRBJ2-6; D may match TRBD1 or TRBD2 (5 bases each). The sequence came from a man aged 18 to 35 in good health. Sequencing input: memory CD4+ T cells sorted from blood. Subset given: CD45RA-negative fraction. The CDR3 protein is CASSYGALGAGANVLTF. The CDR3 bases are TGCGCCAGCAGCTACGGGGCCCTGGGGGCTGGGGCCAACGTCCTGACTTTC.